The 26 T cell receptor beta chains given below trace back to one sample, sequenced in a study of T cell clonotyping in hematopoietic cell transplantation. Assay used: immunoSEQ multiplex PCR; TCRdb lists only in-frame clones, some missing. The table shows fewer than 40,000 clones, with roughly 88% occurring only once. Sample: peripheral blood mononuclear cells. The receptors here all came from a woman between 35 and 50 years old in good health. Some clones in this sample may be carry-over from other donors' samples.

The J gene is TRBJ2-7, the V gene TRBV29-1; D uncertain. This CDR3 is 14 amino acids long. Trimming took 4 bases from V and 5 from J, leaving 18 bases between them. CDR1 is SQVTM and CDR2 is ANQGSEA in the germline V gene. In DNA form, the CDR3 reads TGCAGCGTTGGAGGTTCGGGCAGCCTGGACGAGCAGTACTTC. Its protein is CSVGGSGSLDEQYF.

CDR3 region: CASSLVNTEAFF. The CDR3 DNA follows: TGTGCCAGCAGCTTGGTGAACACTGAAGCTTTCTTT. The chain is built from TRBV5-4 and TRBJ1-1, with D unclear. The CDR3 runs 12 residues. Trimming stripped 0 bases from V and 0 bases from J, with 0 bases between. Germline V CDR1 and CDR2: SGHNT, YYREEE (reference sequence).

The chain carries TRBV27 and TRBJ2-7; D is unresolved. With 3 bases removed from V and 2 bases from J, the gap between germline ends came to 8 bases. Germline CDR1 reads MNHEY; CDR2 reads SMNVEV (reference sequence). The CDR3 totals 13 residues. The CDR3 here is CASSFKGTYEQYF. The CDR3 bases are TGTGCCAGCAGTTTTAAGGGTACCTACGAGCAGTACTTC.

The chain combines TRBV9 with TRBJ1-5; no clear D gene. The CDR3 is 15 amino acids. V lost 0 bases and J lost 0, with 7 bases in between. In germline, CDR1 is SGDLS, CDR2 YYNGEE. CDR3 loop: CASSVGGYSNQPQHF. CDR3 in DNA: TGTGCCAGCAGCGTAGGGGGATATAGCAATCAGCCCCAGCATTTT.

The V and J genes are TRBV9 and TRBJ2-1; either TRBD1 or TRBD2 may supply D (5 bases each). Germline CDR1 SGDLS, CDR2 YYNGEE. The ends were cut back, 0 bases at V and 4 bases at J, with 20 bases in the middle. This CDR3 comprises 18 residues. The CDR3 coding sequence is TGTGCCAGCAGCGTAGACCCGGGACCCCGGGACGGGTACAATGAGCAGTTCTTC. It specifies CASSVDPGPRDGYNEQFF.

The rearrangement links TRBV19 to TRBJ1-1; 7 nucleotides line up with TRBD1. V lost 5 bases, J lost 5 bases, and 8 bases stayed unmatched. CDR1 is LNHDA, CDR2 SQIVND, per germline (reference sequence). The CDR3 covers 14 residues. The DNA of the CDR3 is TGTGCCAGTAGTGTCAGACAGGGTGGGACTGAAGCTTTCTTT. This codes for CASSVRQGGTEAFF.

The chain uses TRBV25-1 and TRBJ2-7, with 8 bases fitting TRBD1. The V gene end was trimmed by 3 bases and the J gene end by 5 bases; junction bases not matched to a gene: 12. The CDR3 is 16 residues long. Looked up from germline, CDR1 is MGHDK and CDR2 is SYGVNS. CDR3 in DNA: TGTGCCAGCAGTGATCTGACCGGGACAGGCCTTGACGAGCAGTACTTC. The encoded protein is CASSDLTGTGLDEQYF.

The chain is built from TRBV6-5 and TRBJ1-1, with D possibly being TRBD1 (5 bases). The germline V gene has CDR1 MNHEY and CDR2 SVGAGI. The CDR3 is 14 residues long. V lost 6 bases, J lost 1 base, and 12 bases lay in between. CDR3 bases: TGTGCCAGCAGCCGACAGCTCCCGAACACTGAAGCTTTCTTT. It is translated as CASSRQLPNTEAFF.

DNA of the CDR3: TGTGCCAGCAGGGGGCTCTCCTACAATGAGCAGTTCTTC. It codes for CASRGLSYNEQFF. The rearrangement uses TRBV2 and TRBJ2-1, with D perhaps matching TRBD1 (5 bases). This CDR3 comprises 13 residues. Germline CDR1 SNHLY, CDR2 FYNNEI. V gave up 6 bases and J gave up 0 bases, with 6 bases separating them.

This clone came up once. The CDR3 nucleotides read TGTGCCTGGAGGGTGACAGGGGGCATACTGTTTTTT. Protein product: CAWRVTGGILFF. This chain connects TRBV30 to TRBJ1-4, with 10 bases that match TRBD1. Unmatched junction bases numbered 5, after V lost 3 bases and J lost 13 bases. This CDR3 region has 12 residues. Germline loops: CDR1 GTSNPN, CDR2 SVGIG (reference sequence).

V is TRBV5-1 and J is TRBJ2-1; D unresolved. Germline V gene lookup returns CDR1 SGHRS and CDR2 YFSETQ. V was cut by 1 base and J by 10 bases, with 9 bases left in between. The CDR3 contains 12 residues. CDR3 coding DNA: TGCGCCAGCAGCTTGACTATTACCGAGCAGTTCTTC. It codes for CASSLTITEQFF.

This chain connects TRBV29-1 to TRBJ2-1; D gene unclear. Germline V gene sequence: CDR1 SQVTM, CDR2 ANQGSEA. Trimming removed 4 bases from V and 5 bases from J, with 9 bases in between. The CDR3 runs to 12 residues. In DNA, the CDR3 is TGCAGCGTTGTGGCCGGAAACAATGAGCAGTTCTTC. It encodes CSVVAGNNEQFF.

The V gene is TRBV5-6, the J gene TRBJ2-7; 11 nucleotides line up with TRBD1. The V gene end was trimmed by 4 bases and the J gene end by 2 bases; junction bases not matched to a gene: 2. Germline CDR1 and CDR2: SGHDT and YYEEEE. This CDR3 is built from 14 residues. The CDR3 DNA sequence: TGTGCCAGCAGCCGGGACAGGGGGACCTACGAGCAGTACTTC. This gives the protein CASSRDRGTYEQYF.

This clone was found a few times. The chain links TRBV6-5 to TRBJ2-2; TRBD2 matches at 7 bases. With 5 bases clipped from V and 6 bases from J, the junction kept 3 bases outside the gene matches. The CDR3 is 13 residues long. Germline V lookup: CDR1 MNHEY, CDR2 SVGAGI. This chain's CDR3 is CASSQTSPGELFF. In DNA, the CDR3 is TGTGCCAGCAGTCAGACTAGCCCCGGGGAGCTGTTTTTT.

This chain uses TRBV4-2 with TRBJ2-7; TRBD2 matches 7 bases. The CDR3 loop spans 14 amino acids. Germline loops: CDR1 LGHNA, CDR2 YNFKEQ. The ends lost 0 bases at V and 6 bases at J; junction bases unmatched: 5. In DNA, the CDR3 is TGTGCCAGCAGCCAAGAGTTGGTAGCGGGCGAGCAGTACTTC. It translates to CASSQELVAGEQYF.

This chain links TRBV30 with TRBJ2-7; D gene uncertain. The ends were cut back, 1 base at V and 5 bases at J, with 12 bases in the middle. CDR1 and CDR2 (germline): GTSNPN, SVGIG (reference sequence). The CDR3 extends over 13 amino acids. The CDR3 DNA sequence: TGTGCCTGGAGTGCGGAAGGAGACGACGAGCAGTACTTC. It translates to CAWSAEGDDEQYF.

The V call is TRBV10-3, the J call TRBJ2-3; D is unclear. Germline CDR1 and CDR2: ENHRY and SYGVKD. V lost 4 bases and J 6 bases, leaving 8 bases between the germline ends. The CDR3 is made up of 12 amino acids. CDR3 residues: CAISGRVDTQYF. In nucleotides, the CDR3 is TGTGCCATCAGTGGACGGGTCGATACGCAGTATTTT.

The chain carries TRBV19 and TRBJ1-2; D call uncertain. Trimming took 4 bases from V and 0 from J, leaving 15 bases between them. The CDR3 covers 16 residues. The germline V gene encodes CDR1 LNHDA and CDR2 SQIVND (reference sequence). CDR3 protein: CASSRYNPRANYGYTF. Written as DNA, the CDR3 is TGTGCCAGTAGTAGGTACAACCCCCGAGCTAACTATGGCTACACCTTC.

This clone was observed once. This chain links TRBV4-2 with TRBJ2-3; TRBD2 matches at 13 bases. The CDR3 is 16 residues long. Germline assignment: CDR1 LGHNA and CDR2 YNFKEQ. V lost 4 bases, J lost 6 bases, and 7 bases stayed unmatched. In DNA, the CDR3 is TGTGCCAGCAGCCCCGACCCGACTAGCGGGAGGGATACGCAGTATTTT. This codes for CASSPDPTSGRDTQYF.

The sample holds one count of this clone. The chain is built from TRBV28 and TRBJ1-2; no clear D. The CDR3 length is 13 residues. Germline loops: CDR1 MDHEN, CDR2 SYDVKM. Trimming cost V 3 bases and J 2 bases, with 7 bases left between them. The CDR3 sequence is CASSFGSNYGYTF. Written as DNA, the CDR3 is TGTGCCAGCAGTTTCGGGTCGAACTATGGCTACACCTTC.

This clone has only one observation. V is TRBV28 and J is TRBJ1-2; no definite D call. The CDR3 consists of 12 residues. Deletions cut 2 bases from V and 8 bases from J, with 9 bases between. CDR1 and CDR2 from the germline V gene are MDHEN and SYDVKM. The CDR3 protein is CASSLGRRGYTF. CDR3 DNA: TGTGCCAGCAGTTTAGGGCGCAGGGGCTACACCTTC.

This clone was found once. The chain carries TRBV4-1 and TRBJ2-7, with 9 bases that match TRBD2. This CDR3 spans 14 amino acids. J was trimmed by 3 bases and V by 8 bases; bases with no gene match: 8. The germline V gene has CDR1 MGHRA and CDR2 YSYEKL. The CDR3 here is CASSRAGGGYEQYF. The CDR3 coding sequence is TGCGCCAGCTCTAGAGCGGGAGGTGGCTACGAGCAGTACTTC.

The genes are TRBV6-1 and TRBJ2-7; D may be TRBD1 (6 bases). CDR1 is MNHNS and CDR2 is SASEGT in the germline V gene. The CDR3 is made up of 17 amino acids. V was pared by 2 bases and J by 7 bases, with 24 bases between. The CDR3 loop is CASSEFFSSRDQGEQYF. The DNA for the CDR3 is TGTGCCAGCAGTGAATTCTTTTCGTCCAGGGATCAGGGGGAGCAGTACTTC.

The rearrangement links TRBV1 to TRBJ2-1; the table's TRBD2 call for D was not verified on the DNA. TRBV1 is designated a pseudogene. There are 16 residues in the CDR3. The CDR3, as DNA: TGCACCAGCAGCACCCGAGCGGGAGGGCCGGGGAATGAGCAGTTCTTC. Its protein product is CTSSTRAGGPGNEQFF.

The gene calls are TRBV2 and TRBJ2-1; D call uncertain. Germline lookup yields CDR1 SNHLY and CDR2 FYNNEI. The ends were cut back, 6 bases at V and 0 bases at J, with 12 bases in the middle. The CDR3 consists of 15 residues. As DNA, the CDR3 is TGTGCCAGCAGCCAACCAAAGAGCTCCTACAATGAGCAGTTCTTC. As protein: CASSQPKSSYNEQFF.

V gene TRBV6-4 combines with J gene TRBJ2-3; D is ambiguous. CDR3 length: 12 residues. Germline V gene sequence: CDR1 MRHNA, CDR2 SNTAGT. V lost 3 bases to trimming and J lost 6 bases, with 7 bases between them. The DNA for the CDR3 is TGTGCCAGCAGTGATGCGAGGGATACGCAGTATTTT. It encodes CASSDARDTQYF.